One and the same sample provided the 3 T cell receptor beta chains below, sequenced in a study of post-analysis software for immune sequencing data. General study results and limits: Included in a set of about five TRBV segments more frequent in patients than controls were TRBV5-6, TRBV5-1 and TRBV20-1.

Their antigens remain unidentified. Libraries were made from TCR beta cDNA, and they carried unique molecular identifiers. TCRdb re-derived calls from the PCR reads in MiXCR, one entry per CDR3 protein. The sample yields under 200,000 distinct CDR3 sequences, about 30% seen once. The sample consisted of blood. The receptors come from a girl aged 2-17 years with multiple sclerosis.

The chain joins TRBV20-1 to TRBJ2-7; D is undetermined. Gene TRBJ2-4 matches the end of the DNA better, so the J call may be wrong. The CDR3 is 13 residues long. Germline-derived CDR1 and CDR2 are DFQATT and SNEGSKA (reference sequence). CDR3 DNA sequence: TGCAGTGCGGAGCCCCGAGACAAAAACATTCAGTACTTC. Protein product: CSAEPRDKNIQYF.

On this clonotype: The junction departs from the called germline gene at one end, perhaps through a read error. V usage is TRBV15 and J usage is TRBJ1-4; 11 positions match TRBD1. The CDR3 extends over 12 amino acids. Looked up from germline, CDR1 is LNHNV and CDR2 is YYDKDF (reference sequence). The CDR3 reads CVTRDRGEKLFF. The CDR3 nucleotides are TGTGTCACCCGGGACAGGGGGGAAAAACTGTTTTTT.

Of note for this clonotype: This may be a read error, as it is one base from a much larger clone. For the CDR3, the DNA is TGCGCCAGCAAGCCTAGCGGGACCTTGCAGGGAGAGACCCAGTACTTC. Residues: CASKPSGTLQGETQYF. V gene TRBV5-1 combines with J gene TRBJ2-5, with 9 bases that match TRBD2. Germline loops: CDR1 SGHRS, CDR2 YFSETQ. The length of the CDR3 is 16 residues. The V gene end was trimmed by 6 bases and the J gene end by 4 bases; junction bases not matched to a gene: 13.